These 17 T cell receptor beta chains were sequenced from one sample in a study of cytomegalovirus exposure and HLA in healthy donors. PCR was performed using 60 Vbeta and 13 Jbeta primers. Produced via immunoSEQ multiplex PCR; TCRdb's table is partial and in-frame only. The table has approximately 150,000 clones, about 65% seen once; the top ten hold around 4.5%. Sequencing was done on a sample of PBMCs. The origin of the receptors is a woman between 18 and 29 years old in good health and CMV-seropositive.

The rearrangement joins TRBV5-4 to TRBJ1-2; 9 positions match TRBD1. CDR1 SGHNT and CDR2 YYREEE come from the germline V gene (reference sequence). V trimming: 4 bases; J trimming: 7 bases; junction bases outside the gene matches: 2. The CDR3 runs 12 residues. CDR3 region: CASSRDRVGYTF. The CDR3 coding sequence is TGTGCCAGCAGCCGGGACAGGGTTGGCTACACCTTC.

The V call is TRBV27, the J call TRBJ1-2; tentative D call: TRBD1 (5 bases). CDR3 length equals 13 residues. V gave up 3 bases and J gave up 2 bases, with 7 bases separating them. CDR1 and CDR2 from the germline V gene are MNHEY and SMNVEV (reference sequence). The CDR3 is CASSLAGNYGYTF. The CDR3 nucleotides read TGTGCCAGCAGTTTGGCAGGGAACTATGGCTACACCTTC.

The chain employs TRBV18 and TRBJ1-4, with D unclear. The CDR3 is made up of 16 amino acids. V gave up 2 bases and J gave up 0 bases, with 10 bases separating them. The germline gives CDR1 KGHSH, CDR2 LQKENI. The CDR3 DNA is TGTGCCAGCTCACCAACCTCCAGTGCAACTAATGAAAAACTGTTTTTT. It codes for CASSPTSSATNEKLFF.

The rearrangement joins TRBV19 to TRBJ1-5; D may be TRBD1 (5 bases). In germline, CDR1 is LNHDA, CDR2 SQIVND (reference sequence). This CDR3 contains 13 residues. The germline V and J ends were trimmed by 4 bases and 5 bases, with 9 bases remaining between them. In nucleotides, the CDR3 is TGTGCCAGTAGTACCCAGACAGATCAGCCCCAGCATTTT. This gives the protein CASSTQTDQPQHF.

J is TRBJ1-2 and V is TRBV4-1, with 11 bases that match TRBD1. Trimming at V came to 4 bases and at J to 4 bases, leaving 5 bases not matched to a gene. Germline V CDR1 and CDR2: MGHRA, YSYEKL. The CDR3 length is 15 residues. The CDR3 DNA follows: TGCGCCAGCAGCCCCGGGACAGGGGGGATCTATGGCTACACCTTC. Amino acid sequence: CASSPGTGGIYGYTF.

The CDR3 sequence: CASTFTVRQETQYF. Here the CDR3 DNA reads TGCGCCAGCACTTTTACAGTCCGCCAAGAGACCCAGTACTTC. The rearrangement joins TRBV10-2 to TRBJ2-5; D call uncertain. Deletions cut 7 bases from V and 1 base from J, with 13 bases between. The CDR3 loop spans 14 amino acids. Germline assignment: CDR1 WSHSY and CDR2 SAAADI.

The chain couples TRBV11-2 to TRBJ1-2; TRBD1 is a possible D gene (5 bases). Germline assignment: CDR1 SGHAT and CDR2 FQNNGV. The CDR3 is made up of 14 amino acids. V was trimmed by 5 bases and J by 4 bases, leaving 14 bases between them. Written as DNA, the CDR3 is TGTGCCAGCAGCCAACCAGGACAACGCTATGGCTACACCTTC. It yields the protein CASSQPGQRYGYTF.

V and J are TRBV19 and TRBJ1-1, with TRBD1 matching 7 bases. The ends lost 10 bases at V and 3 bases at J; junction bases unmatched: 5. This CDR3 is 12 amino acids long. Germline V gene data show CDR1 as LNHDA and CDR2 as SQIVND (reference sequence). DNA of the CDR3: TGTGCCACGGGACAGCCATACACTGAAGCTTTCTTT. Its protein is CATGQPYTEAFF.

The gene calls are TRBV7-9 and TRBJ2-1, with TRBD2 identical over 9 bases. The CDR3 is made up of 16 amino acids. Germline CDR1 SEHNR, CDR2 FQNEAQ (reference sequence). V dropped 0 bases and J dropped 5; count of bases not matched to a gene: 5. CDR3 loop: CASSLANSGRHNEQFF. The CDR3 DNA reads as TGTGCCAGCAGCTTAGCGAATAGCGGGAGACACAATGAGCAGTTCTTC.

The gene calls are TRBV18 and TRBJ2-3, with 7 nucleotides matching TRBD2. V lost 0 bases and J lost 0; bases outside the gene matches: 0. Germline values: CDR1 KGHSH, CDR2 LQKENI. The CDR3 runs to 15 residues. DNA of the CDR3: TGTGCCAGCTCACCACCGGGACTAAGCACAGATACGCAGTATTTT. Encoded protein: CASSPPGLSTDTQYF.

This chain uses TRBV6-5 with TRBJ2-5; D perhaps matches TRBD2 (6 bases). In germline, CDR1 is MNHEY, CDR2 SVGAGI. CDR3 size: 13 residues. V lost 3 bases, J lost 3 bases, and 8 bases lay in between. This CDR3 reads CASSYSGKETQYF. The CDR3 nucleotides are TGTGCCAGCAGTTATAGCGGAAAAGAGACCCAGTACTTC.

The chain employs TRBV6-5 and TRBJ2-1; 11 bases line up with TRBD1. There are 15 residues in the CDR3. J gave up 9 bases and V 5 bases, and 9 bases lay outside the gene matches. Germline V CDR1 and CDR2: MNHEY, SVGAGI. The CDR3 DNA reads as TGTGCCAGCAGTCCACCAGGGGACAGGGGGGGTGAGCAGTTCTTC. Its protein product is CASSPPGDRGGEQFF.

The count of this clone is one. This chain joins TRBV27 and TRBJ1-1; no reliable D call. CDR3 length equals 15 residues. Trimming took off 0 bases at V and 1 base at J, with 9 bases between the two ends. CDR1 is MNHEY, CDR2 SMNVEV, per germline (reference sequence). The CDR3 protein is CASSLSGATNTEAFF. Here the CDR3 DNA reads TGTGCCAGCAGTTTATCGGGCGCGACGAACACTGAAGCTTTCTTT.

The chain couples TRBV7-9 to TRBJ1-1; the D is unclear. Germline V gives CDR1 SEHNR, CDR2 FQNEAQ (reference sequence). The CDR3 extends over 15 amino acids. V shed 2 bases and J shed 2 bases, with 12 bases lying between them. Here the CDR3 DNA reads TGTGCCAGCAGCTTAACCGCAGGTGGCAACACTGAAGCTTTCTTT. It is translated as CASSLTAGGNTEAFF.

Note on this clone: Sequence at one end of the junction differs from germline and may be a read error. Other DNA sequences of this sample code for an identical CDR3. The CDR3 loop reads CASSYRTGSSYEQYF. In nucleotides, the CDR3 is TGTGCCAGCAGTTATCGGACAGGAAGCTCCTATGAGCAGTACTTC. The chain is built from TRBV27 and TRBJ2-7; 7 bases are a match to TRBD1. The CDR3 consists of 15 residues. CDR1 and CDR2 from the germline V gene are MNHEY and SMNVEV (reference sequence).

Written as DNA, the CDR3 is TGTGCCTGGAGTGGGTCTGAAGGACTCTACTACGAGCAGTACTTC. Protein: CAWSGSEGLYYEQYF. The chain carries TRBV30 and TRBJ2-7; D is perhaps TRBD2 (5 bases). The CDR3 loop spans 15 amino acids. Germline assignment: CDR1 GTSNPN and CDR2 SVGIG (reference sequence). V dropped 1 base and J dropped 3 bases, with 16 bases sitting between them.

This chain joins TRBV6-1 and TRBJ2-5; a possible D gene is TRBD2 (6 bases). The closer fit of TRBJ2-7 to the DNA end suggests the J call may be wrong. CDR3 length: 15 amino acids. Germline CDR1 and CDR2: MNHNS and SASEGT. In nucleotides, the CDR3 is TGTGCCAGCAGTGAAGCTGCCGGGAGCTCCTACGAGCAGTACTTC. Its translation is CASSEAAGSSYEQYF.